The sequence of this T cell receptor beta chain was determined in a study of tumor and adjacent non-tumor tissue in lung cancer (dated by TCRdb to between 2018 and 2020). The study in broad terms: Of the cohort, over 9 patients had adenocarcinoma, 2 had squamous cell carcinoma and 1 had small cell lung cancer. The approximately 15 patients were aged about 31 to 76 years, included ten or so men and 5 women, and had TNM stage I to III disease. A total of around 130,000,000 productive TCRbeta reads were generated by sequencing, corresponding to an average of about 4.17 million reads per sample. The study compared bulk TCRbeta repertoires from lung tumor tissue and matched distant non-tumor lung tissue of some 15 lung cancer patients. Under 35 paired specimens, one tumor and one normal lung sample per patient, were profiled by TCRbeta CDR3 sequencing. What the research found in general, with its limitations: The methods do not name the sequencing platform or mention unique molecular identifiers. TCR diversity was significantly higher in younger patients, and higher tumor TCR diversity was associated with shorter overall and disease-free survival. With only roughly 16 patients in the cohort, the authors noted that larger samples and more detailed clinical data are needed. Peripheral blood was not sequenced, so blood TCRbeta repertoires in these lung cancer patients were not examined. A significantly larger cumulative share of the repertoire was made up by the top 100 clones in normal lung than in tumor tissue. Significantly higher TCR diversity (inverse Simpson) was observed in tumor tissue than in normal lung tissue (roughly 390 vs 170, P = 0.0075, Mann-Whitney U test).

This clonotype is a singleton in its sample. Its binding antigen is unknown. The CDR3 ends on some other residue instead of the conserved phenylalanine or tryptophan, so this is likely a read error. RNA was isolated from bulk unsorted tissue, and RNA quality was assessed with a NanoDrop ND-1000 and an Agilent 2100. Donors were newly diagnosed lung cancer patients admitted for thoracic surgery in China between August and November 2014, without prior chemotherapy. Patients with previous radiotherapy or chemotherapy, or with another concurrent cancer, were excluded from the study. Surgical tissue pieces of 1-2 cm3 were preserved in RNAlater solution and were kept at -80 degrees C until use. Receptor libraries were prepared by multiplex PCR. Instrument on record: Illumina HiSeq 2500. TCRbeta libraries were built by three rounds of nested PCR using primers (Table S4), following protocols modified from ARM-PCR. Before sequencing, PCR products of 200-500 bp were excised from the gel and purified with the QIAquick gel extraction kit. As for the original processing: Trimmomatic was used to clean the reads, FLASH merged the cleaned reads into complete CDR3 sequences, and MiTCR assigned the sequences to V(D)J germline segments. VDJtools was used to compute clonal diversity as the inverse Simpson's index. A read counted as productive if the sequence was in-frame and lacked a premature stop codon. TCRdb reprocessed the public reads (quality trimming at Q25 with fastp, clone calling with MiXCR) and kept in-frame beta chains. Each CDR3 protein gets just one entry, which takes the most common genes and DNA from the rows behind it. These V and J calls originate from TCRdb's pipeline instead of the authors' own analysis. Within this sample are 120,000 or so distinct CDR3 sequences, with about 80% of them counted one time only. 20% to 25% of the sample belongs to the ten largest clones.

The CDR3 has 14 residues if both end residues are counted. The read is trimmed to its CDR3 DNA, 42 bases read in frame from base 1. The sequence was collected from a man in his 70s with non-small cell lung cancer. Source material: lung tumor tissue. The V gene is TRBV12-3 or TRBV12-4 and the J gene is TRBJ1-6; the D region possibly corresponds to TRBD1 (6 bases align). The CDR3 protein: CANSRTAYNSPLHI. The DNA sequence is TGTGCCAACAGTCGGACAGCCTATAATTCACCCCTCCACATT.